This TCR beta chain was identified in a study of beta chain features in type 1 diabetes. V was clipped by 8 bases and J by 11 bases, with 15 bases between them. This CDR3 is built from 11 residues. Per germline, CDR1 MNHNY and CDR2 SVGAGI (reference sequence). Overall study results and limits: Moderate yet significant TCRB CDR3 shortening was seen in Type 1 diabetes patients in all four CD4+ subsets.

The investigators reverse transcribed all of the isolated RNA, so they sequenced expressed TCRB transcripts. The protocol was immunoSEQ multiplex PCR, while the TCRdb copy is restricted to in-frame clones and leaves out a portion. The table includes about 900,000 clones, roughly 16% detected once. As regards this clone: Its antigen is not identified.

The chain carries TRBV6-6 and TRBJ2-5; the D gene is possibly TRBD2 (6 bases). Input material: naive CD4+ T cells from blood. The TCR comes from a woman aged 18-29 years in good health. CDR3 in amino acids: CASRGGTEQYF. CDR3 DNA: TGTGCCAGCCGTGGCGGGACTGAGCAGTACTTC.